This passage covers 17 T cell receptor beta chains from one sample sequenced in a study of patients and donors after allogeneic stem cell transplantation. From the RT-PCR reads, TCRdb called clonotypes with MiXCR, one entry per CDR3 protein. The sample includes some 200,000 distinct CDR3 sequences, around 41% of them seen just once. Specimen: blood, either unsorted or a sorted T cell fraction (not recorded which). All receptors derive from a human donor who was either an allogeneic HSCT recipient or a stem cell or donor lymphocyte infusion donor (not recorded which). It is not recorded whose cells these are; they may come from a transplant donor.

V and J are TRBV5-1 and TRBJ1-6; 9 bases map to TRBD1. The ends lost 4 bases at V and 4 bases at J; junction bases unmatched: 12. The CDR3 totals 18 residues. Germline V gene lookup returns CDR1 SGHRS and CDR2 YFSETQ. CDR3 in DNA: TGCGCCAGCAGCCCGGGACAGGGAGGTAGCAGATATAATTCACCCCTCCACTTT. Its translation: CASSPGQGGSRYNSPLHF.

V and J are TRBV27 and TRBJ1-2, with 7 bases matching TRBD1. Germline values: CDR1 MNHEY, CDR2 SMNVEV (reference sequence). This CDR3 contains 16 residues. The V and J ends lost 4 bases and 5 bases, in that order; junction bases with no gene match: 13. The CDR3: CASSSYRGGWVYGYTF. The CDR3 DNA reads TGTGCCAGCAGTTCTTACAGGGGCGGCTGGGTGTATGGCTACACCTTC.

This chain connects TRBV19 to TRBJ2-1, with D possibly matching TRBD1 (5 bases). The CDR3 totals 13 residues. Trimming removed 3 bases at V and 8 bases at J, with 11 bases between. The germline CDR1 and CDR2 sequences are LNHDA and SQIVND (reference sequence). The CDR3 is CASSMQGSDEQFF. The CDR3 bases are TGTGCCAGTAGTATGCAGGGATCGGATGAGCAGTTCTTC.

The chain is built from TRBV5-1 and TRBJ2-3; 8 bases map to TRBD2. V dropped 3 bases and J dropped 0; count of bases not matched to a gene: 3. The CDR3 spans 15 residues. Germline CDR1 is SGHRS and CDR2 is YFSETQ. The DNA of the CDR3 is TGCGCCAGCAGCTCGGGAGGGCCCAGCACAGATACGCAGTATTTT. Translation gives CASSSGGPSTDTQYF.

This clonotype was seen repeatedly, ten times or more. The J gene is TRBJ1-3, the V gene TRBV13, with a possible D match to TRBD1 (6 bases). Per germline, CDR1 PRHDT and CDR2 FYEKMQ (reference sequence). The CDR3 consists of 16 residues. Trimming pared 3 bases from V and 6 bases from J, leaving 18 bases between. CDR3 region: CASSFRGALTVNTIYF. CDR3 DNA sequence: TGTGCCAGCAGCTTCCGGGGGGCGCTGACAGTAAACACCATATATTTT. The variable domain in full, with the rest retrieved from reference TRBV13 and TRBJ1-3, is AAGVIQSPRHLIKEKRETATLKCYPIPRHDTVYWYQQGPGQDPQFLISFYEKMQSDKGSIPDRFSAQQFSDYHSELNMSSLELGDSALYFCASSFRGALTVNTIYFGEGSWLTVV.

This clonotype was observed a few times. The V call is TRBV3-1, the J call TRBJ1-2; D may be TRBD1 (5 bases). The germline V and J ends were trimmed by 4 bases and 3 bases, with 12 bases remaining between them. Germline V gene sequence: CDR1 LGHDT, CDR2 YNNKEL (reference sequence). The CDR3 is 14 amino acids. The CDR3 nucleotides are TGTGCCAGCAGCCGTCGGGACCTAGACTATGGCTACACCTTC. It yields the protein CASSRRDLDYGYTF.

The chain recombines TRBV6-1 with TRBJ1-5, with D possibly matching TRBD1 (5 bases). CDR1 and CDR2 from the germline V gene are MNHNS and SASEGT. The ends were cut back, 4 bases at V and 3 bases at J, with 13 bases in the middle. This CDR3 has 15 residues. As DNA, the CDR3 is TGTGCCAGCAGTGCCGCGGGGGGTAACAATCAGCCCCAGCATTTT. Its protein is CASSAAGGNNQPQHF.

This chain links TRBV7-9 with TRBJ1-3; no reliable D call. The CDR3 runs to 19 residues. The germline CDR1 and CDR2 sequences are SEHNR and FQNEAQ (reference sequence). V was pared by 8 bases and J by 0 bases, with 26 bases between. CDR3 amino acids: CASGPGLNYPIISGNTIYF. CDR3 bases: TGTGCCAGCGGACCCGGGCTTAACTACCCTATAATCTCTGGAAACACCATATATTTT.

The chain uses TRBV5-8 and TRBJ1-3, with unresolved D. The V end was cut by 4 bases, the J end by 7 bases, with 15 bases between. The length of the CDR3 is 14 residues. Germline V gene data show CDR1 as SGHTS and CDR2 as YDEGEE. The CDR3 coding sequence is TGTGCCAGCAGCGTACGGGAGTCTTTGAACACCATATATTTT. It specifies CASSVRESLNTIYF.

The sample holds one count of this clonotype. This chain links TRBV5-1 with TRBJ2-7; possibly TRBD1 for D (5 bases). V dropped 4 bases and J dropped 0 bases, with 8 bases sitting between them. CDR3 length: 13 residues. Germline V lookup: CDR1 SGHRS, CDR2 YFSETQ. CDR3 region: CASSQTVSYEQYF. The CDR3 DNA reads TGCGCCAGCAGCCAGACAGTCTCCTACGAGCAGTACTTC.

The chain couples TRBV6-5 to TRBJ2-1; the match to TRBD1 covers 11 bases. The V segment lost 4 bases and the J segment 3 bases; nucleotides outside the gene matches: 2. This CDR3 region has 15 residues. The germline V gene encodes CDR1 MNHEY and CDR2 SVGAGI. Here the CDR3 reads CASSSGTGGYNEQFF. CDR3 bases: TGTGCCAGCAGTTCCGGGACAGGGGGCTACAATGAGCAGTTCTTC.

The gene calls are TRBV20-1 and TRBJ1-2, with D hard to call. Germline values: CDR1 DFQATT, CDR2 SNEGSKA (reference sequence). V lost 0 bases to trimming and J lost 8 bases, with 13 bases between them. This CDR3 is built from 13 residues. The CDR3, as DNA: TGCAGTGCTAGAGATGGAATGGAGAAAGGCTACACCTTC. Its protein product is CSARDGMEKGYTF.

This clonotype was seen more than once but under ten times. J is TRBJ1-5 and V is TRBV30, with D maybe TRBD1 (5 bases). The germline V gene encodes CDR1 GTSNPN and CDR2 SVGIG (reference sequence). This CDR3 comprises 12 residues. V lost 2 bases, J lost 4 bases, and 6 bases lay in between. The CDR3 protein is CAWSQGNQPQHF. CDR3 nucleotides: TGTGCCTGGAGTCAGGGAAATCAGCCCCAGCATTTT.

This clonotype was counted between two and nine times. The genes are TRBV19 and TRBJ2-1; D possibly corresponds to TRBD2 (6 bases). V was pared by 7 bases and J by 8 bases, with 15 bases between. Germline V CDR1 and CDR2: LNHDA, SQIVND (reference sequence). The CDR3 totals 13 residues. The DNA of the CDR3 is TGTGCCAGTATGGCCGGGAGTAGAGATGAGCAGTTCTTC. It yields the protein CASMAGSRDEQFF.

This clonotype was detected only a few times. CDR3 residues: CASSVGQGTTEAFF. Here the CDR3 DNA reads TGTGCCAGCAGCGTAGGTCAGGGGACAACTGAAGCTTTCTTT. V usage is TRBV9 and J usage is TRBJ1-1, with a possible D match to TRBD1 (6 bases). Germline loops: CDR1 SGDLS, CDR2 YYNGEE. CDR3 size: 14 residues. V was trimmed by 0 bases and J by 5 bases, leaving 11 bases between them.

The CDR3 nucleotides read TGTGCCAGCAGGCCTAAGACAGGGGGTATCAACAACACCGGGGAGCTGTTTTTT. Residues: CASRPKTGGINNTGELFF. The V gene is TRBV7-9, the J gene TRBJ2-2, with 9 bases aligning to TRBD1. J gave up 2 bases and V 6 bases, and 13 bases lay outside the gene matches. The CDR3 runs to 18 residues. The germline V gene has CDR1 SEHNR and CDR2 FQNEAQ (reference sequence).

Many counts were recorded for this clonotype. This chain connects TRBV7-2 to TRBJ1-1, with D perhaps TRBD1 (5 bases). This CDR3 comprises 14 residues. Trimming cost V 8 bases and J 1 base, with 14 bases left between them. Germline-derived CDR1 and CDR2 are SGHTA and FQGNSA. In nucleotides, the CDR3 is TGTGCCAGCGTCCCGATAGGACAGAACACTGAAGCTTTCTTT. Translating gives CASVPIGQNTEAFF.